This entry lists 17 T cell receptor beta chains sequenced from one sample in a study of chemoradiotherapy in HPV16-positive cancers (dated by TCRdb to 2021 to 2024). Receptors were amplified or captured by the immunoSEQ multiplex PCR assay. TCRdb obtained this table from immuneACCESS and retained in-frame rearrangements with V and J assigned. These tables miss some clones; where compared with another copy, unresolved V genes account for less than half of the shortfall, and the remainder is unexplained. In this sample the table shows around 16,000 clones, around four fifths of which occur a single time. Approximately 1.3% of the sample goes to the ten largest clones. This specimen was acquired from a patient who underwent chemoradiotherapy. The receptors here all came from a human donor with HPV-associated anogenital cancer.

The rearrangement links TRBV5-1 to TRBJ2-2; TRBD2 aligns across 8 bases. The germline V gene has CDR1 SGHRS and CDR2 YFSETQ. V gave up 3 bases and J gave up 6 bases; unmatched junction bases: 10. The CDR3 has 16 residues. As DNA, the CDR3 is TGCGCCAGCAGCTCCGGGACACCCGGGGGGGCCGGGGAGCTGTTTTTT. Residues: CASSSGTPGGAGELFF.

This clone was detected once. This sequence joins TRBV18 and TRBJ2-1, with a possible D match to TRBD2 (5 bases). The CDR3 spans 16 residues. From germline, CDR1 is KGHSH and CDR2 LQKENI. V was cut by 3 bases and J by 0 bases, with 12 bases left in between. CDR3 amino acids: CASSPPGSSSYNEQFF. DNA of the CDR3: TGTGCCAGCTCACCGCCGGGATCGAGCTCCTACAATGAGCAGTTCTTC.

This chain links TRBV4-3 with TRBJ2-7; the match to TRBD1 covers 11 bases. The CDR3 runs 16 residues. Germline V CDR1 and CDR2: LGHNA, YSLEER. The V gene end was trimmed by 1 base and the J gene end by 3 bases; junction bases not matched to a gene: 5. DNA for the CDR3: TGCGCCAGCAGCCAAGGGGCCGGGACAGGGGGCTACGAGCAGTACTTC. Amino acid sequence: CASSQGAGTGGYEQYF.

The chain recombines TRBV5-1 with TRBJ2-5, with TRBD1 as a possible D gene (6 bases). The CDR3 loop spans 14 amino acids. Trimming removed 4 bases at V and 0 bases at J, with 10 bases between. CDR1 SGHRS and CDR2 YFSETQ come from the germline V gene. In nucleotides, the CDR3 is TGCGCCAGCAGCCCGGACAGTTACCAAGAGACCCAGTACTTC. Protein product: CASSPDSYQETQYF.

The chain joins TRBV4-2 to TRBJ1-1, with 8 bases identical to TRBD1. The junction had 3 bases not matched to a gene; V was cut back by 1 base and J by 5 bases. Looked up from germline, CDR1 is LGHNA and CDR2 is YNFKEQ. The CDR3 is 14 residues long. The CDR3, as DNA: TGTGCCAGCAGCCAAGGGACAGGGAGGACTGAAGCTTTCTTT. It specifies CASSQGTGRTEAFF.

This chain joins TRBV7-9 and TRBJ2-2; D perhaps matches TRBD2 (7 bases). The CDR3 is 19 amino acids. Looked up from germline, CDR1 is SEHNR and CDR2 is FQNEAQ (reference sequence). V was trimmed by 0 bases and J by 5 bases, leaving 22 bases between them. The CDR3 sequence: CASSLAAGGRRFATGELFF. CDR3 DNA sequence: TGTGCCAGCAGCTTAGCGGCCGGGGGGCGCAGGTTCGCGACCGGGGAGCTGTTTTTT.

J is TRBJ2-1 and V is TRBV11-2, with 7 bases fitting TRBD2. The V gene end was trimmed by 5 bases and the J gene end by 0 bases; junction bases not matched to a gene: 7. Germline CDR1 and CDR2: SGHAT and FQNNGV. This CDR3 region has 16 residues. The CDR3 here is CASSPPAGSSYNEQFF. The CDR3 coding sequence is TGTGCCAGCAGCCCCCCAGCGGGGAGCTCCTACAATGAGCAGTTCTTC.

J is TRBJ2-6 and V is TRBV7-2; 7 bases match TRBD2. This CDR3 is built from 15 residues. With 3 bases clipped from V and 4 bases from J, the junction kept 3 bases outside the gene matches. Germline V gives CDR1 SGHTA, CDR2 FQGNSA. CDR3 nucleotides: TGTGCCAGCAGCTTCGGGGGGTCCGGGGCCAACGTCCTGACTTTC. Translated: CASSFGGSGANVLTF.

The rearrangement joins TRBV6-4 to TRBJ2-1; 14 bases agree with TRBD2. The ends lost 5 bases at V and 9 bases at J; junction bases unmatched: 3. In germline, CDR1 is MRHNA, CDR2 SNTAGT. The CDR3 length is 14 residues. The CDR3 here is CASSRLAGGTEQFF. The CDR3 nucleotides are TGTGCCAGCAGTAGACTAGCGGGGGGGACTGAGCAGTTCTTC.

In its sample, this clone was seen once. In nucleotides, the CDR3 is TGTGCCATCATGCAGTCCATGAACACTGAAGCTTTCTTT. It yields the protein CAIMQSMNTEAFF. The J gene is TRBJ1-1, the V gene TRBV10-3; D is unclear. Germline loops: CDR1 ENHRY, CDR2 SYGVKD. This CDR3 is built from 13 residues. Trimming took 7 bases from V and 0 from J, leaving 9 bases between them.

This clone was counted between two and nine times. This chain joins TRBV7-2 and TRBJ2-6; the D is unclear. Germline V gene lookup returns CDR1 SGHTA and CDR2 FQGNSA. The CDR3 runs 15 residues. V was cut by 1 base and J by 0 bases, with 4 bases left in between. In DNA form, the CDR3 reads TGTGCCAGCAGCTTAGGGTTCTCTGGGGCCAACGTCCTGACTTTC. Its protein product is CASSLGFSGANVLTF.

This chain links TRBV11-3 with TRBJ2-2, with D possibly TRBD1 on 6 matching bases. Germline CDR1 and CDR2: SGHNT and YENEEA. This CDR3 is built from 17 residues. Deletions cut 0 bases from V and 1 base from J, with 12 bases between. CDR3 in amino acids: CASSLDPAGVNTGELFF. The CDR3 bases are TGTGCCAGCAGCTTAGATCCAGCAGGGGTGAACACCGGGGAGCTGTTTTTT.

This clone was counted between two and nine times. The chain combines TRBV7-2 with TRBJ2-7, with 10 bases fitting TRBD1. Germline CDR1 and CDR2: SGHTA and FQGNSA. J was trimmed by 5 bases and V by 1 base; bases with no gene match: 5. This CDR3 spans 15 amino acids. CDR3 sequence (DNA): TGTGCCAGCAGCTTAGAAGGGACAGGGGCCCACGAGCAGTACTTC. Its translation: CASSLEGTGAHEQYF.

The chain uses TRBV10-3 and TRBJ2-2; a weak D match, TRBD2 (5 bases). The CDR3 extends over 15 amino acids. Germline V gives CDR1 ENHRY, CDR2 SYGVKD. V shed 4 bases and J shed 6 bases, with 15 bases lying between them. DNA of the CDR3: TGTGCCATCAGTGGCACTAGTGATTTTCCCGGGGAGCTGTTTTTT. The encoded protein is CAISGTSDFPGELFF.

V gene TRBV19 combines with J gene TRBJ1-2; the match to TRBD1 covers 8 bases. After removal of 10 bases from V and 4 bases from J, the junction contained 14 bases not matched to a gene. This CDR3 contains 15 residues. Per the germline V gene, CDR1 is LNHDA and CDR2 is SQIVND (reference sequence). CDR3: CAISQGQGRVYGYTF. CDR3 nucleotide sequence: TGTGCCATCTCTCAAGGACAGGGCAGGGTCTATGGCTACACCTTC.

J is TRBJ1-1 and V is TRBV7-2; 7 bases align to TRBD1. J lost 5 bases, V lost 1 base, and 4 bases had no gene match. CDR1 is SGHTA and CDR2 is FQGNSA in the germline V gene. The length of the CDR3 is 14 residues. The DNA of the CDR3 is TGTGCCAGCAGCTTAGGCAGGGGGAGGACTGAAGCTTTCTTT. It is translated as CASSLGRGRTEAFF.

The chain is built from TRBV15 and TRBJ1-1; possible D gene TRBD1, 6 bases. There are 16 residues in the CDR3. Per germline, CDR1 LNHNV and CDR2 YYDKDF (reference sequence). Trimming pared 1 base from V and 3 bases from J, leaving 15 bases between. The CDR3 spells CATSRGEGGKDTEAFF. CDR3 coding DNA: TGTGCCACCAGCAGAGGGGAGGGGGGAAAGGACACTGAAGCTTTCTTT.